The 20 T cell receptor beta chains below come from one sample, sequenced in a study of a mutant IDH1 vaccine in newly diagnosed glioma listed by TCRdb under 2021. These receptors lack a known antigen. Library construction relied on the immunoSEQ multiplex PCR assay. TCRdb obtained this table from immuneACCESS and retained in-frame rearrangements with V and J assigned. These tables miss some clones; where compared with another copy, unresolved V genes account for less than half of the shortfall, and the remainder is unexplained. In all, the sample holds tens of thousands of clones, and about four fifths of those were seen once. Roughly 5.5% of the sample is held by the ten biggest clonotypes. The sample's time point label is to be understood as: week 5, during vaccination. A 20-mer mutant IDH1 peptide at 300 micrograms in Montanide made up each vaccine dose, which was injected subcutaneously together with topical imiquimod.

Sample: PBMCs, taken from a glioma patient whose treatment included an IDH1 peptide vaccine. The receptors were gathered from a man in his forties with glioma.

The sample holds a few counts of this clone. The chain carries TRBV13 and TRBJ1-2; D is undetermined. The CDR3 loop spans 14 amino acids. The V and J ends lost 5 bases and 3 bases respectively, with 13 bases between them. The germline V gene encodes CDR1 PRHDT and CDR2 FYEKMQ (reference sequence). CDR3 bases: TGTGCCAGCAGCCCCAAATGGGCCCACTATGGCTACACCTTC. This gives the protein CASSPKWAHYGYTF.

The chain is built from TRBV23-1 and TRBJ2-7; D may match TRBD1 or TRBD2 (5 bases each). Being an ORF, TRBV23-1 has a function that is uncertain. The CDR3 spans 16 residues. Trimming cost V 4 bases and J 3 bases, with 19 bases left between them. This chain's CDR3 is CASSRSRDVRLYEQYF. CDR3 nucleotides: TGCGCCAGCAGTCGGTCACGGGACGTAAGACTCTACGAGCAGTACTTC.

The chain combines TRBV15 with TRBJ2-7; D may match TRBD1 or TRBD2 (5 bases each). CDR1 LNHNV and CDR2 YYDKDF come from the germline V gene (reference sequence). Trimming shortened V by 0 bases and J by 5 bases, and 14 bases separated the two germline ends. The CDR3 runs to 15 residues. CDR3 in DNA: TGTGCCACCAGCAGAGATATAGGGCAGGGAGACGAGCAGTACTTC. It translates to CATSRDIGQGDEQYF.

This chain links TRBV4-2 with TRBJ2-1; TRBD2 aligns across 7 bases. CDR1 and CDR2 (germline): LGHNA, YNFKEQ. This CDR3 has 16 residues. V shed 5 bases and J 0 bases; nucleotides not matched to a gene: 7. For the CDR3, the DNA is TGTGCCAGCAGCGTCACTAGCGCCCGCTCCTACAATGAGCAGTTCTTC. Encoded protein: CASSVTSARSYNEQFF.

The CDR3, as DNA: TGCGCCAGCAGCTTGGCTTTGCGGGGGGGCCCAGAGACCCAGTACTTC. Protein product: CASSLALRGGPETQYF. The rearrangement joins TRBV5-1 to TRBJ2-5; 9 nucleotides align to TRBD2. V dropped 0 bases and J dropped 4; count of bases not matched to a gene: 7. The CDR3 contains 16 residues. Germline lookup yields CDR1 SGHRS and CDR2 YFSETQ.

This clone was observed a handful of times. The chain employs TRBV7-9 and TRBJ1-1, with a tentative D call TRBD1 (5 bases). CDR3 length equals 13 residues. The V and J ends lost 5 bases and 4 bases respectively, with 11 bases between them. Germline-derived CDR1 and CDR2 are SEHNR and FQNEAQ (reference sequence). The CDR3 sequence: CASSQKGFTEAFF. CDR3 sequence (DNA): TGTGCCAGCAGCCAAAAGGGGTTCACTGAAGCTTTCTTT. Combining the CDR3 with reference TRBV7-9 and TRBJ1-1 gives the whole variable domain DTGVSQNPRHKITKRGQNVTFRCDPISEHNRLYWYRQTLGQGPEFLTYFQNEAQLEKSRLLSDRFSAERPKGSFSTLEIQRTEQGDSAMYLCASSQKGFTEAFFGQGTRLTVV.

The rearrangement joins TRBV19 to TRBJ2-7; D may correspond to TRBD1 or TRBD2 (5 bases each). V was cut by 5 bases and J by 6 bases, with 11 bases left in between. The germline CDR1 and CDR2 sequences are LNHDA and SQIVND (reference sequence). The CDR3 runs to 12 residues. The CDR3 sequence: CASSPGPLEQYF. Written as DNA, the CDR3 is TGTGCCAGTAGTCCGGGACCCCTCGAGCAGTACTTC.

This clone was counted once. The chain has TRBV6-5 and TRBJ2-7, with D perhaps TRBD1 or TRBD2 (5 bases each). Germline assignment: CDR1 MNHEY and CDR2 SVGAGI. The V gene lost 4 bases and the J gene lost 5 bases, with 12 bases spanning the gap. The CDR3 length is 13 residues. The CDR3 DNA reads TGTGCCAGCAGTTCCCCCAGGGAGAACGAGCAGTACTTC. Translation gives CASSSPRENEQYF.

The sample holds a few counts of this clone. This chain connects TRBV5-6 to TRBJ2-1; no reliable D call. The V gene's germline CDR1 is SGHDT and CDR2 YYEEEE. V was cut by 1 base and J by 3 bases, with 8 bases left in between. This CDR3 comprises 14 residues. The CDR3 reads CASSLFQVYNEQFF. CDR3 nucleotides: TGTGCCAGCAGCTTGTTTCAGGTCTACAATGAGCAGTTCTTC. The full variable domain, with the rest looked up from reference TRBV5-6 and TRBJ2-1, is DAGVTQSPTHLIKTRGQQVTLRCSPKSGHDTVSWYQQALGQGPQFIFQYYEEEERQRGNFPDRFSGHQFPNYSSELNVNALLLGDSALYLCASSLFQVYNEQFFGPGTRLTVL.

In DNA form, the CDR3 reads TGTGCCAGCAGCTCTGAGGGAAGGGGGAAGACCCAGTACTTC. This translates into CASSSEGRGKTQYF. V gene TRBV7-2 combines with J gene TRBJ2-5, with D perhaps TRBD1 (6 bases). V lost 4 bases to trimming and J lost 6 bases, with 15 bases between them. The CDR3 runs to 14 residues. Germline values: CDR1 SGHTA, CDR2 FQGNSA. Together with reference TRBV7-2 and TRBJ2-5, the CDR3 gives the full variable domain: GAGVSQSPSNKVTEKGKDVELRCDPISGHTALYWYRQSLGQGLEFLIYFQGNSAPDKSGLPSDRFSAERTGGSVSTLTIQRTQQEDSAVYLCASSSEGRGKTQYFGPGTRLLVL.

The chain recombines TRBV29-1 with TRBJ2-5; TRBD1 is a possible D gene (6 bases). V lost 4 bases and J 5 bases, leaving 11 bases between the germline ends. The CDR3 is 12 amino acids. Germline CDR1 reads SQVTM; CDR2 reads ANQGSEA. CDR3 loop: CSVGYRVETQYF. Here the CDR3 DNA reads TGCAGCGTTGGGTACAGGGTGGAGACCCAGTACTTC.

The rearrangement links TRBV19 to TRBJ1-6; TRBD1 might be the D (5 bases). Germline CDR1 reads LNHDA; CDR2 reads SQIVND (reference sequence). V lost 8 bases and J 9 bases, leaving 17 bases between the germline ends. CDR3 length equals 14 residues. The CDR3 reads CASQPGYGASPLHF. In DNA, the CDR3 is TGTGCCAGTCAACCGGGATATGGGGCTTCACCCCTCCACTTT.

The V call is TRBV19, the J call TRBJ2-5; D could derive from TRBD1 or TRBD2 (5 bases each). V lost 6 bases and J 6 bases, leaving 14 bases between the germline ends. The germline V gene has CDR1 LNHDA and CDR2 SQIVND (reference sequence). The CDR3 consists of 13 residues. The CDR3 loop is CASRRDGEQTQYF. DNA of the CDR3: TGTGCCAGTAGGAGGGACGGAGAACAGACCCAGTACTTC.

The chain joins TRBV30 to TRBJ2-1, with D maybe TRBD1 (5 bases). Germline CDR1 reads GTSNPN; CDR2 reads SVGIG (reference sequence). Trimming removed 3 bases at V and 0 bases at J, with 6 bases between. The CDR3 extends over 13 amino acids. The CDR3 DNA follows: TGTGCCTGGAGCAGGGACTCCTACAATGAGCAGTTCTTC. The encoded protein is CAWSRDSYNEQFF.

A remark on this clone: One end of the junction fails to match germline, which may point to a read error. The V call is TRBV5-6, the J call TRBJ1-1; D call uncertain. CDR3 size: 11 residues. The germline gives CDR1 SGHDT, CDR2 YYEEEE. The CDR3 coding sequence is TGTGCCAGCGCTGCCCGGCGGCAGCGGACGTTT. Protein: CASAARRQRTF.

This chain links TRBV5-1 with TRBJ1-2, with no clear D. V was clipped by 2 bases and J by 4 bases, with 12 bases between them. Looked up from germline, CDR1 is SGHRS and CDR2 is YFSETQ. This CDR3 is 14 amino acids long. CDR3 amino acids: CASSFTGSGYGYTF. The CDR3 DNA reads TGCGCCAGCAGCTTCACCGGTTCTGGCTATGGCTACACCTTC.

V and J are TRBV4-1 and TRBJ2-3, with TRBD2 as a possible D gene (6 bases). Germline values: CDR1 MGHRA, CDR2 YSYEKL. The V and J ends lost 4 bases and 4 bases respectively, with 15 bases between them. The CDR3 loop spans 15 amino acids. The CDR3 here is CASSRPWEDADTQYF. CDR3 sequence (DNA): TGCGCCAGCAGCCGCCCATGGGAGGATGCAGATACGCAGTATTTT.

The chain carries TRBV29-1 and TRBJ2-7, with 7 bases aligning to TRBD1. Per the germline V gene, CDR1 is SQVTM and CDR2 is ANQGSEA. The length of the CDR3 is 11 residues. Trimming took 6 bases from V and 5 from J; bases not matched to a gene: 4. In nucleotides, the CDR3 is TGCAGCGTCCGGGGACAGAACGAGCAGTACTTC. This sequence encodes CSVRGQNEQYF.

The CDR3 bases are TGTGCCAGCAGCTCCGACAGGGATAGGTATGGCTACACCTTC. Its protein product is CASSSDRDRYGYTF. J is TRBJ1-2 and V is TRBV7-2, with 7 bases that match TRBD1. The CDR3 consists of 14 residues. With V trimmed by 4 bases and J by 5 bases, 7 bases remained unmatched. Germline assignment: CDR1 SGHTA and CDR2 FQGNSA. Filled out from reference TRBV7-2 and TRBJ1-2, the complete variable domain reads GAGVSQSPSNKVTEKGKDVELRCDPISGHTALYWYRQSLGQGLEFLIYFQGNSAPDKSGLPSDRFSAERTGGSVSTLTIQRTQQEDSAVYLCASSSDRDRYGYTFGSGTRLTVV.

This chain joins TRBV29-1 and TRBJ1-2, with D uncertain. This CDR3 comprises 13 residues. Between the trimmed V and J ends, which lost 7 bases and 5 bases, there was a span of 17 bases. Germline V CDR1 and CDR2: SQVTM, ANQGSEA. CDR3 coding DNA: TGCAGCGCCAGGTTGGAGGACTTATATGGCTACACCTTC. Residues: CSARLEDLYGYTF.